Below, 18 T cell receptor beta chains from the same sample are listed, as sequenced in a study of CDR3 diversity in severe acne. TCRdb reprocessed the PCR reads via MiXCR and lists one record per CDR3 protein. The data contain 85,000 to 120,000 distinct CDR3 sequences, 51% of them singletons. Sequencing input: blood. These receptors all come from a male donor with acne.

The chain links TRBV20-1 to TRBJ2-5, with D possibly matching TRBD2 (5 bases). The J call may not be correct, given that the DNA end is closer to TRBJ2-7. Looked up from germline, CDR1 is DFQATT and CDR2 is SNEGSKA (reference sequence). The length of the CDR3 is 13 residues. The CDR3 spells CSAKEGTTYEQYF. The CDR3 DNA is TGCAGTGCGAAAGAGGGCACGACCTACGAGCAGTACTTC.

V usage is TRBV7-2 and J usage is TRBJ2-7; D is possibly TRBD2 (5 bases). V was pared by 5 bases and J by 1 base, with 15 bases between. This CDR3 has 15 residues. The germline CDR1 and CDR2 sequences are SGHTA and FQGNSA. CDR3 loop: CASSAIRDESYEQYF. DNA of the CDR3: TGTGCCAGCAGCGCCATCCGGGATGAATCCTACGAGCAGTACTTC.

In this sample, this clonotype turned up many times. The genes are TRBV19 and TRBJ1-6, with unresolved D. V was pared by 6 bases and J by 8 bases, with 20 bases between. The CDR3 contains 16 residues. Germline V gene sequence: CDR1 LNHDA, CDR2 SQIVND (reference sequence). The CDR3 region has the DNA TGTGCCAGTAGCCGGACGTCGGGCTCAAAGTATTCACCCCTCCACTTT. Translated, it gives CASSRTSGSKYSPLHF. The full variable domain, rest sourced from reference TRBV19 and TRBJ1-6, is DGGITQSPKYLFRKEGQNVTLSCEQNLNHDAMYWYRQDPGQGLRLIYYSQIVNDFQKGDIAEGYSVSREKKESFPLTVTSAQKNPTAFYLCASSRTSGSKYSPLHFGNGTRLTVT.

The chain uses TRBV15 and TRBJ1-5; D uncertain. The CDR3 sequence is 15 residues long. V dropped 0 bases and J dropped 0 bases, with 6 bases sitting between them. Germline V gene lookup returns CDR1 LNHNV and CDR2 YYDKDF (reference sequence). CDR3 region: CATSRDPTSNQPQHF. Written as DNA, the CDR3 is TGTGCCACCAGCAGAGATCCAACTAGCAATCAGCCCCAGCATTTT.

This clonotype has ten or more counts. The gene calls are TRBV10-3 and TRBJ2-1, with D perhaps TRBD2 (6 bases). Trimming took 10 bases from V and 6 from J, leaving 16 bases between them. The CDR3 covers 13 residues. Germline V lookup: CDR1 ENHRY, CDR2 SYGVKD. CDR3 sequence reads: CATATSVLNEQFF. CDR3 nucleotides: TGTGCCACCGCGACTAGTGTCCTCAATGAGCAGTTCTTC.

The chain recombines TRBV10-1 with TRBJ2-7; D ambiguous. There are 11 residues in the CDR3. The germline V and J ends were trimmed by 2 bases and 7 bases, with 6 bases remaining between them. Germline loops: CDR1 WNHNN, CDR2 SYGVQD (reference sequence). CDR3 sequence (DNA): TGCGCCAGCAGTGAGGGTCGGGAGCAGTACTTC. Translation: CASSEGREQYF.

The chain uses TRBV5-4 and TRBJ2-6; D may be TRBD1 (6 bases). Trimming removed 1 base at V and 0 bases at J, with 8 bases between. CDR1 and CDR2 from the germline V gene are SGHNT and YYREEE (reference sequence). This CDR3 has 16 amino acids. CDR3 DNA sequence: TGTGCCAGCAGCTTGCGCAGGGGCTCTGGGGCCAACGTCCTGACTTTC. Its protein is CASSLRRGSGANVLTF. Full variable domain (remainder filled in from reference TRBV5-4 and TRBJ2-6): ETGVTQSPTHLIKTRGQQVTLRCSSQSGHNTVSWYQQALGQGPQFIFQYYREEENGRGNFPPRFSGLQFPNYSSELNVNALELDDSALYLCASSLRRGSGANVLTFGAGSRLTVL.

A word on this clonotype: A clone one base away is much larger, so this may be a read error. A read error is likely, as this CDR3 ends without the conserved phenylalanine or tryptophan. The rearrangement joins TRBV9 to TRBJ2-5, with a possible D match to TRBD1 (6 bases). This CDR3 has 13 residues. Trimming stripped 2 bases from V and 4 bases from J, with 9 bases between. Germline lookup yields CDR1 SGDLS and CDR2 YYNGEE. This CDR3 is CASSVGHRETQYY. CDR3 coding DNA: TGTGCCAGCAGCGTGGGACACCGAGAGACCCAGTACTAC.

The rearrangement joins TRBV11-2 to TRBJ2-5; D gene unclear. CDR3 length: 14 amino acids. V lost 5 bases and J lost 5, with 15 bases in between. Germline CDR1 is SGHAT and CDR2 is FQNNGV. CDR3 loop: CASSRRIGYETQYF. The CDR3 region has the DNA TGTGCCAGCAGCCGCCGGATAGGGTATGAGACCCAGTACTTC.

To note about this clonotype: A much larger clone lies one base from this, so it may be a read error. The chain is built from TRBV29-1 and TRBJ1-2; the D is unclear. Between the trimmed V and J ends, which lost 4 bases and 7 bases, there was a span of 16 bases. CDR3 length equals 13 residues. Germline CDR1 reads SQVTM; CDR2 reads ANQGSEA. The CDR3 region has the DNA TGCAGCGTTGTGTACGGCACGAGCGGTGGCTACACCTTC. Its translation: CSVVYGTSGGYTF.

This clonotype was observed once. CDR3 in amino acids: CASSEEGLAVGNEQFF. The CDR3 DNA is TGTGCCAGCAGTGAGGAGGGACTAGCGGTAGGCAATGAGCAGTTCTTC. This chain links TRBV25-1 with TRBJ2-1, with 11 bases that match TRBD2. The CDR3 spans 16 residues. The trim removed 3 bases at V and 6 bases at J, leaving 7 bases unmatched. Germline V gene sequence: CDR1 MGHDK, CDR2 SYGVNS.

The gene calls are TRBV7-6 and TRBJ2-5; D is ambiguous. The CDR3 loop spans 12 amino acids. Trimming removed 5 bases from V and 2 bases from J, with 6 bases in between. Germline CDR1 and CDR2: SGHVS and FNYEAQ. This CDR3 reads CASSTTQETQYF. The DNA for the CDR3 is TGTGCCAGCAGCACAACGCAAGAGACCCAGTACTTC.

The J gene is TRBJ1-5, the V gene TRBV9; no clear D. Trimming stripped 5 bases from V and 2 bases from J, with 14 bases between. The CDR3 spans 15 residues. Germline V gene lookup returns CDR1 SGDLS and CDR2 YYNGEE. The CDR3, as DNA: TGTGCCAGCAGTTTATACGGGTTAGGCAATCAGCCCCAGCATTTT. Translating gives CASSLYGLGNQPQHF. Variable domain in full (rest from reference TRBV9 and TRBJ1-5): DSGVTQTPKHLITATGQRVTLRCSPRSGDLSVYWYQQSLDQGLQFLIQYYNGEERAKGNILERFSAQQFPDLHSELNLSSLELGDSALYFCASSLYGLGNQPQHFGDGTRLSIL.

This clonotype was picked up a small number of times. The J gene is TRBJ2-5, the V gene TRBV12-3 or TRBV12-4; no clear D gene. Trimming pared 6 bases from V and 8 bases from J, leaving 13 bases between. The CDR3 length is 12 residues. CDR3 loop: CASSPPRETQYF. The CDR3 bases are TGTGCCAGCAGCCCCCCCCGCGAAACCCAGTACTTC.

This clonotype was seen only a few times. The chain carries TRBV20-1 and TRBJ2-7, with TRBD2 matching over 13 bases. The V gene's germline CDR1 is DFQATT and CDR2 SNEGSKA (reference sequence). The CDR3 covers 15 residues. V lost 0 bases to trimming and J lost 5 bases; unmatched junction nucleotides: 4. The chain's CDR3 is CSARDRTSGSNEQYF. In DNA, the CDR3 is TGCAGTGCTAGAGATCGGACTAGCGGGAGTAACGAGCAGTACTTC.

The chain couples TRBV7-6 to TRBJ2-2; 8 bases are a match to TRBD2. The germline CDR1 and CDR2 sequences are SGHVS and FNYEAQ. This CDR3 comprises 15 residues. V trimming: 5 bases; J trimming: 6 bases; junction bases outside the gene matches: 8. CDR3 amino acids: CASSLEGLAAGELFF. CDR3 sequence (DNA): TGTGCCAGCAGCCTAGAAGGACTAGCTGCCGGGGAGCTGTTTTTT.

The chain joins TRBV7-9 to TRBJ1-1; no definite D call. Trimming took off 0 bases at V and 1 base at J, with 3 bases between the two ends. The CDR3 is made up of 13 amino acids. Germline V gene data show CDR1 as SEHNR and CDR2 as FQNEAQ (reference sequence). CDR3 bases: TGTGCCAGCAGCTTAGCGAAGAACACTGAAGCTTTCTTT. Translated: CASSLAKNTEAFF.

There are many counts of this clonotype. The gene calls are TRBV5-1 and TRBJ2-5, with D possibly TRBD2 on 5 matching bases. This CDR3 region has 14 residues. CDR1 and CDR2 from the germline V gene are SGHRS and YFSETQ. Trimming stripped 4 bases from V and 5 bases from J, with 15 bases between. Written as DNA, the CDR3 is TGCGCCAGCAGCCCTCGGCCAGGCGGGGAGACCCAGTACTTC. Translated: CASSPRPGGETQYF. Together with reference TRBV5-1 and TRBJ2-5, the CDR3 gives the full variable domain: KAGVTQTPRYLIKTRGQQVTLSCSPISGHRSVSWYQQTPGQGLQFLFEYFSETQRNKGNFPGRFSGRQFSNSRSEMNVSTLELGDSALYLCASSPRPGGETQYFGPGTRLLVL.